This record covers a single TCR beta chain. Its specificity is not known. The sample originates from a study of cytomegalovirus exposure and HLA in healthy donors. PCR employed 60 Vbeta and 13 Jbeta primers. Some clones are missing from TCRdb's copy, which holds only in-frame ones; the method was immunoSEQ multiplex PCR. The table has about 130,000 clones, 78% seen once. Study-level points and caveats: TCR beta V- and J-gene trimming, according to a later analysis, was linked to a missense DCLRE1C variant. Across donors, most TCRs were seen rarely, yet some public ones were widespread.

The germline CDR1 and CDR2 sequences are MNHEY and SVGAGI. CDR3 length: 13 residues. V lost 2 bases and J lost 1, with 2 bases in between. Sequencing was done on a sample of PBMCs. This receptor was obtained from a man between 25 and 39 years old in good health and CMV-seropositive. This chain links TRBV6-5 with TRBJ2-2, with D unclear. The CDR3 bases are TGTGCCAGCAGTTACCAGAACACCGGGGAGCTGTTTTTT. Amino acids: CASSYQNTGELFF.